Listed here are 21 T cell receptor delta chains from one sample, sequenced in a study of γδ T cells in repeated Plasmodium falciparum infection. Gammadelta T cells were flow-sorted from PBMC into Vgamma9/Vdelta2+ and Vdelta2-negative populations for bulk analysis. TCRdb ran CATT on the multiplex PCR reads. The repertoire includes tens of thousands of delta-chain clones, roughly 2% of them detected once, and about 24% sits in the top ten. What was sequenced was gamma-delta T cells from blood. All receptors come from a pool of human donors (malaria-infected and uninfected, not separated).

Turning to this clone: TCRdb assigns this DNA the protein of a much larger clone, which departs from its translation at residue 8; this likely reflects a read error, and the protein shown comes from translating the DNA. CDR3 residues: CALGELRLTWGYWYTDKLIF. The CDR3 DNA is TGTGCTCTTGGGGAACTACGACTAACATGGGGATACTGGTACACCGATAAACTCATCTTT. The chain links TRDV1 to TRDJ1; 8 nucleotides agree with TRDD3. TCRdb lists no J gene, so it was determined here by aligning the DNA to germline. CDR3 length: 20 amino acids. Per germline, CDR1 TSWWSYY and CDR2 QGS. V shed 0 bases and J 0 bases; nucleotides not matched to a gene: 15.

This clone came up a few times. This sequence is one base from a far larger clone and is likely a read error. Other nucleotide sequences in the sample specify the same CDR3. The V call is TRDV1, the J call TRDJ1, with 8 bases identical to TRDD3. The CDR3 is made up of 22 amino acids. Germline CDR1 reads TSWWSYY; CDR2 reads QGS. The CDR3 reads CALGDPKPCFWGNRPYTDKLIF. CDR3 coding DNA: TGTGCTCTTGGGGACCCCAAGCCTTGCTTCTGGGGGAATAGGCCGTACACCGACAAACTCATCTTT.

Worth noting for this clone: The protein that TCRdb holds for this DNA derives from a much larger clone and differs from the translated DNA at residue 9, which likely indicates a read error; the protein shown here is translated from the DNA. The chain couples TRDV3 to TRDJ1, with 9 positions matching TRDD3. J gave up 4 bases and V 4 bases, and 25 bases lay outside the gene matches. Germline lookup yields CDR1 TVYSNPD and CDR2 GDNSRS (reference sequence). CDR3 length: 19 amino acids. CDR3 sequence (DNA): TGTGCCTCTGCCCTATTCCCACCCGGCCACTGGGGGACGAACGATAAACTCATCTTT. This sequence encodes CASALFPPGHWGTNDKLIF. Full variable domain (outside the CDR3, taken from reference TRDV3 and TRDJ1): CDKVTQSSPDQTVASGSEVVLLCTYDTVYSNPDLFWYRIRPDYSFQFVFYGDNSRSEGADFTQGRFSVKHILTQKAFHLVISPVRTEDSATYYCASALFPPGHWGTNDKLIFGKGTRVTVEP.

This clone was detected a few times. A read error likely explains why the TCRdb protein, taken from a much larger clone, differs from this DNA's translation at residue 5; the protein shown is translated from the DNA. J is TRDJ1 and V is TRDV1; the D gene is possibly TRDD3 (5 bases). Here the J gene came from matching the DNA to germline, since TCRdb omits it. Trimming pared 5 bases from V and 0 bases from J, leaving 34 bases between. The germline gives CDR1 TSWWSYY, CDR2 QGS. There are 22 residues in the CDR3. The CDR3 region is CALGNPWPHLLRTGEYTDKLIF. DNA for the CDR3: TGTGCTCTTGGGAACCCTTGGCCCCATCTTCTACGTACCGGGGAGTACACCGATAAACTCATCTTT.

Of note for this clone: TCRdb's listed protein matches a much larger clone and diverges from this DNA's translation at residue 13, likely through a read error; the protein shown comes from the DNA. The chain couples TRDV1 to TRDJ1; D possibly corresponds to TRDD3 (6 bases). TCRdb does not report a J gene; here it was assigned by matching the DNA to germline references. Trimming stripped 0 bases from V and 4 bases from J, with 27 bases between. The germline V gene has CDR1 TSWWSYY and CDR2 QGS. The CDR3 consists of 20 residues. CDR3 nucleotide sequence: TGTGCTCTTGGGGAACTCTACCAGTGGGGGTTCCGCGGCACCTTCGATAAACTCATCTTT. Its translation is CALGELYQWGFRGTFDKLIF.

This clone was counted only a few times. This likely stems from a read error, as it lies one base from a far larger clone. The same CDR3 can be traced to other DNA sequences in this sample. The chain is built from TRDV2 and TRDJ1, with D possibly being TRDD2 (6 bases). TCRdb supplies no J gene; here it was assigned by aligning the nucleotide sequence to germline. Germline CDR1 reads GEAIGNYY; CDR2 reads EKD. The CDR3 is made up of 23 amino acids. V gave up 3 bases and J gave up 2 bases, with 39 bases separating them. The CDR3 nucleotides read TGTGCCTGTGACTCCATAGCCCTTCCGAGGGTCCACGGCCCCCCGCGTGGGACCGATAAACTCATCTTT. Protein sequence: CACDSIALPRVHGPPRGTDKLIF.

This clone was seen a few times. The protein TCRdb gives is from a much larger clone and does not agree with this DNA's translation at residue 13, likely a read error; the protein shown here comes from the DNA. The V call is TRDV1, the J call TRDJ1; 8 nucleotides match TRDD3. After removal of 2 bases from V and 1 base from J, the junction contained 18 bases not matched to a gene. CDR3 length: 20 amino acids. CDR1 and CDR2 (germline): TSWWSYY, QGS. The CDR3 DNA reads as TGTGCTCTTGGGGAAATCTACAACATCTACTGGGGGGTACGCACCGATAAACTCATCTTT. Translated: CALGEIYNIYWGVRTDKLIF.

As regards this clone: TCRdb assigns this DNA the protein of a much larger clone, which departs from its translation at residue 17; this likely reflects a read error, and the protein shown comes from translating the DNA. The chain joins TRDV1 to TRDJ1, with TRDD3 identical over 7 bases. The J gene is absent in TCRdb and was assigned here via DNA matching to germline. With V trimmed by 0 bases and J by 3 bases, 25 bases remained unmatched. The V gene's germline CDR1 is TSWWSYY and CDR2 QGS. The CDR3 consists of 22 residues. CDR3 sequence: CALGELPPYLTTGALYADKLIF. The CDR3 region has the DNA TGTGCTCTTGGGGAACTCCCCCCCTACTTGACTACTGGGGCCTTGTACGCCGATAAACTCATCTTT.

This clone was seen ten or more times. TCRdb's entry gives the protein of a much larger clone, which mismatches this DNA's translation at residue 3, likely from a read error; the protein reported here is translated from the DNA. The chain couples TRDV3 to TRDJ1, with 13 bases that match TRDD3. This CDR3 comprises 18 residues. In germline, CDR1 is TVYSNPD, CDR2 GDNSRS (reference sequence). V lost 5 bases and J lost 2; bases outside the gene matches: 17. The CDR3 sequence is CALGGLYWGIRKTDKLIF. The CDR3 DNA sequence: TGTGCCCTTGGAGGGCTTTACTGGGGGATACGAAAAACCGATAAACTCATCTTT.

On this clone: The junction and the germline gene differ at one end; a read error may be behind it. The chain combines TRDV1 with TRDJ1, with a tentative D call TRDD2 (7 bases). Since TCRdb gives no J gene, matching the DNA to germline was used here to assign it. The CDR3 is 20 residues long. Germline CDR1 TSWWSYY, CDR2 QGS. CDR3 residues: CSGRLLPLLGIPMYTDKLIF. CDR3 sequence (DNA): TGCTCTGGGCGTCTCCTTCCTTTATTGGGGATCCCCATGTACACCGATAAACTCATCTTT.

In this sample, this clone turned up many times. TCRdb pairs this DNA with a much larger clone's protein that differs at residue 22, likely a read error; the protein shown was translated from the DNA. J is TRDJ1 and V is TRDV1; D may be TRDD2 (7 bases). Assignment of the J gene here rests on matching the DNA to germline, because TCRdb gives none. CDR3 size: 25 residues. Looked up from germline, CDR1 is TSWWSYY and CDR2 is QGS. The CDR3 region has the DNA TGTGCTCTTGGGGAACCTCATTTCCTACGGGGTTCGTTACGCTGGGGAGCCTCCTACACCGATGAACTCATCTTT. Translated: CALGEPHFLRGSLRWGASYTDELIF.

There are a few counts of this clone. The protein recorded in TCRdb matches a much larger clone and deviates from this DNA's translation at residue 12, suggesting a read error; the protein here is obtained by translating the DNA. V usage is TRDV1 and J usage is TRDJ1, with 12 bases lining up with TRDD3. The J gene, left out of TCRdb, was set here by checking the DNA against germline. CDR3 length: 20 residues. Germline V gene sequence: CDR1 TSWWSYY, CDR2 QGS. J was trimmed by 0 bases and V by 7 bases; bases with no gene match: 18. The CDR3 spells CALDKRPGGYGASYTDKLIF. The CDR3 bases are TGTGCTCTTGACAAGCGGCCTGGGGGATACGGCGCTTCGTACACCGATAAACTCATCTTT.

This clone has more than one count but fewer than ten. Translating this DNA gives a protein that differs at residue 14 from the TCRdb one, which belongs to a much larger clone; a read error is likely, and the protein shown is this translation. The chain links TRDV1 to TRDJ1, with a possible D match to TRDD3 (8 bases). Germline matching of the DNA provided the J gene here, since TCRdb leaves it blank. The germline V gene has CDR1 TSWWSYY and CDR2 QGS. This CDR3 contains 23 residues. Trimming shortened V by 8 bases and J by 0 bases, and 40 bases separated the two germline ends. The CDR3 bases are TGTGCTCTTAGCTTCCTATTATTTCCATCGGTACTGGGGGGTATCAACTACACCGATAAACTCATCTTT. It encodes CALSFLLFPSVLGGINYTDKLIF.

On this clone itself: It is likely a read error: a sequence one base away is far more abundant. The sample contains more than one DNA sequence encoding this CDR3. J is TRDJ1 and V is TRDV2; perhaps TRDD3 as D (5 bases). The J gene was missing in TCRdb and was found by matching the end of the DNA to germline. V dropped 1 base and J dropped 4 bases, with 30 bases sitting between them. The CDR3 covers 20 residues. The germline V gene encodes CDR1 GEAIGNYY and CDR2 EKD. CDR3 nucleotide sequence: TGTGCCTGTGACACAGTCGCACCAATCCGCGATACAAGGCGCGGCGATAAACTCATCTTT. This encodes CACDTVAPIRDTRRGDKLIF.

As for this clone: TCRdb shows a much larger clone's protein in place of this DNA's translation, and the two differ at residue 15, likely through a read error; the protein shown is translated from the DNA. V gene TRDV1 combines with J gene TRDJ1; D possibly uses TRDD2 or TRDD3 (9 bases each). The J gene, not given by TCRdb, was assigned here from a germline match of the nucleotide sequence. Germline assignment: CDR1 TSWWSYY and CDR2 QGS. The CDR3 runs to 29 residues. With 0 bases removed from V and 0 bases from J, the gap between germline ends came to 50 bases. The CDR3 coding sequence is TGTGCTCTTGGGGAACTCCACTTCCCCTTCCTACAGTTTTTGAAGGGGATACGCACAGCTACGGGGTACACCGATAAACTCATCTTT. Translation: CALGELHFPFLQFLKGIRTATGYTDKLIF.

In this sample, this clone turned up a few times. The protein recorded in TCRdb matches a much larger clone and deviates from this DNA's translation at residue 8, suggesting a read error; the protein here is obtained by translating the DNA. The V and J genes are TRDV1 and TRDJ1; TRDD2 agrees at 7 bases. V shed 1 base, J shed 1 base, and the junction held 18 bases outside the gene matches. This CDR3 region has 20 residues. Germline V gene lookup returns CDR1 TSWWSYY and CDR2 QGS. CDR3 DNA: TGTGCTCTTGGGGAACCAGCTCTCGTTCCTACACCAGGGATCACCGATAAACTCATCTTT. It yields the protein CALGEPALVPTPGITDKLIF.

Many counts were recorded for this clone. The chain combines TRDV2 with TRDJ1; D might be TRDD3 (5 bases). The J gene comes from matching the DNA to germline here; TCRdb lacks it. CDR1 and CDR2 (germline): GEAIGNYY, EKD. With 3 bases removed from V and 4 bases from J, the gap between germline ends came to 26 bases. The CDR3 has 18 amino acids. CDR3 in DNA: TGTGCCTGTGACCCCGCGACGGAGCGGGGGGCCTCGGGCGATAAACTCATCTTT. Its protein is CACDPATERGASGDKLIF.

This clone was picked up a small number of times. The TCRdb record carries a much larger clone's protein, which differs from this DNA's translation at residue 8; a read error is the likely cause, and the protein listed here is the DNA translation. This chain joins TRDV1 and TRDJ1; tentatively, D is TRDD3 (5 bases). TCRdb records no J gene; here it was assigned by comparing the DNA to germline. Germline values: CDR1 TSWWSYY, CDR2 QGS. CDR3 length: 21 amino acids. The CDR3 is CALVELPEVQGMIFIPDKLIF. The CDR3 nucleotides read TGTGCTCTTGTGGAACTCCCAGAGGTCCAAGGGATGATCTTCATACCCGATAAACTCATCTTT.

A note on this clone: A read error likely explains why the TCRdb protein, taken from a much larger clone, differs from this DNA's translation at residue 6; the protein shown is translated from the DNA. The V and J genes are TRDV3 and TRDJ1; D possibly corresponds to TRDD3 (6 bases). Because TCRdb records no J gene, it was assigned here through a match of the DNA to germline. Trimming removed 2 bases at V and 0 bases at J, with 16 bases between. The germline CDR1 and CDR2 sequences are TVYSNPD and GDNSRS (reference sequence). The CDR3 runs to 15 residues. The CDR3 loop reads CAFYLRILNTDKLIF. The CDR3 DNA reads TGTGCCTTTTACCTGAGGATACTCAACACCGATAAACTCATCTTT.

There are a few counts of this clone. This likely traces to a read error, being one base from a far larger clone. Additional DNA sequences in this sample encode the identical CDR3. The CDR3 DNA reads as TGTGCTCTTGGGGATTCCTTGTTAAGCGTACTGGGGGATACGGACACCGATAAACTCATCTTT. This translates into CALGDSLLSVLGDTDTDKLIF. The V and J genes are TRDV1 and TRDJ1, with 13 bases matching TRDD3. In the absence of a J gene in TCRdb, the DNA was matched to germline to assign it here. The CDR3 is 21 residues long. J gave up 0 bases and V 3 bases, and 16 bases lay outside the gene matches. Germline CDR1 and CDR2: TSWWSYY and QGS.

This clone was seen only a few times. A read error is the likely source, as a far larger clone sits one nucleotide away. This specimen includes other DNA sequences encoding the same CDR3. J is TRDJ2 and V is TRDV1, with 13 bases identical to TRDD3. No J gene was available from TCRdb, and it was assigned here by a germline match of the DNA. Trimming at V came to 6 bases and at J to 4 bases, leaving 17 bases not matched to a gene. The CDR3 is 20 residues long. Germline-derived CDR1 and CDR2 are TSWWSYY and QGS. The CDR3 here is CALGLLRGGTGGYATAQLFF. The CDR3 DNA reads TGTGCTCTTGGCCTCCTCCGCGGGGGTACTGGGGGATACGCGACAGCACAACTCTTCTTT.